Here is one TCR beta chain with its context. At least ten counts were recorded for this clonotype. The antigen it binds to is not known. Base qualities are missing; no much larger clone stands one base away. Reading the label with the study, this specimen's time point is: newly diagnosed GD, antithyroid drugs for less than 3 months. RNA was extracted from PBMCs in TRIzol for both TCR sequencing and RNA sequencing. The diagnosis of Graves' disease was made according to American Thyroid Association guidelines. Recruitment of patients was carried out at an endocrinology department in Xi'an, China. From each patient, 7.5 to 9.5 milliliters of peripheral blood was collected into an EDTA anticoagulant tube. Ficoll Paque Plus density gradient separation was used to isolate PBMCs, and no additional T cell sorting was done. RNA quality was checked with an Agilent 2100 Bioanalyzer and agarose gel, and concentration with a NanoDrop 2000.

Preparation of the library involved multiplex PCR. Sequencing instrument: Illumina HiSeq 4000. TCR beta libraries were built with iRepertoire HTBI primers and Arm-PCR amplification of CDR3 regions. Gel purification was performed on PCR products prior to sequencing. As for how the authors treated the data: A total of fewer than 65 TRBV and approximately 15 TRBJ segments were identified across samples and were used for gene usage analysis of CDR3 amino acid clonotypes. COPE and FqMerger were used to merge the filtered high-quality paired reads into contigs. BLAST was used to align contigs to IMGT TRBV, TRBD and TRBJ reference genes, with CDR3 defined following IMGT. Highly expanded clones were defined as clonotypes with a frequency above 0.1%. Shannon entropy served as the measure of repertoire diversity, while the Gini coefficient captured V-J evenness. Clonotypes shared by more than one individual were considered public. TCRdb applied fastp at Q25 and MiXCR to the public reads, then kept only in-frame beta chains. Rows are unified per CDR3 protein, each entry keeping the most common DNA and genes. These V and J calls rely on TCRdb rather than the paper's analysis. This sample holds roughly 500,000 distinct CDR3 sequences; approximately 13% were observed only once. The top ten clonotypes cover roughly 10% of the sample.

Reading from cysteine to phenylalanine, the CDR3 counts 13 amino acids. The CDR3 DNA has 39 bases and is translated from base 1. Reading the germline V gene gives CDR1 SGHTA and CDR2 FQGNSA. V is reduced by 5 bases and J by 7 bases, leaving a spacing of 12 bases between them. This specimen belongs to a study of regulatory T cells in long-lasting Graves disease (dated by TCRdb to about 2021). Turning to the overall study: Antithyroid drugs had been taken for less than 3 months by newly diagnosed Graves' disease patients. TCR sequencing covered roughly 13 persistent and approximately 20 newly diagnosed Graves' disease patients, around 33 samples in total. Patients with persistent Graves' disease were compared with patients with newly diagnosed Graves' disease using TCR sequencing and RNA sequencing of peripheral blood. The study took place in China and was registered as a clinical trial.

What the research found in general, with its limitations: Only peripheral blood was studied, because thyroid tissue, the primary lesion, was inaccessible. Persistent Graves' disease patients showed lower TCR Shannon entropy and fewer highly expanded clones than newly diagnosed patients, suggesting clonal expansion. As a limitation, the authors acknowledged that the small sample size may reduce accuracy. Sequencing and analysis were restricted to the TCR beta chain. Persistent patients shared more public clonotypes among themselves (around 3,000) than newly diagnosed patients did (nearly 1,000). Persistent disease showed preferential use of TRBV28, TRBJ1-2 and TRBJ2-5, whereas newly diagnosed disease favored TRBV20-1 and TRBJ2-1.

These data were likewise used in another study, on T cells in Graves' hyperthyroidism and ophthalmopathy. As that second paper reports: Stable Graves' hyperthyroidism was defined as the absence of progression to ophthalmopathy over 18 months of follow-up. Hyperthyroidism patients were aged 18 to 65 years and newly diagnosed, with disease duration of less than 2 months. The study excluded patients with uncontrolled infections, other autoimmune diseases, pregnancy or lactation. Clinical symptoms, serum thyroxine and TRAb, thyroid ultrasound, and orbital computed tomography formed the basis for the diagnoses. The TCR CDR3 was subjected to a first round of RT-PCR using the HTBI primer set and the Qiagen OneStep RT-PCR kit. Most expanded thyroid clonotypes (frequency above 0.001) were also found in blood, which suggests that blood repertoires may mirror thyroid immune responses. A model built on a 13 V-J signature distinguished ophthalmopathy from stable hyperthyroidism, reaching about 89% sensitivity and around 81% specificity in cross-validation and 80%/75% in testing. During validation, the model predicted progression to ophthalmopathy a median of approximately 6.5 months ahead of onset, with around 71% sensitivity and almost 75% specificity. TCR V-J signatures able to tell the groups apart were searched for in a discovery cohort of approximately 95 patients, of whom fewer than 45 had Graves' ophthalmopathy and more than 55 had stable Graves' hyperthyroidism. Prospective prediction of ophthalmopathy was tested in an independent validation cohort consisting of roughly 20 hyperthyroidism patients and 15 or so patients who later progressed to ophthalmopathy. The 95 to 100 discovery patients were randomly divided into training and test sets at a 7:3 ratio. In addition, the study compared T-cell repertoires in thyroid tissue and in blood from roughly six Graves' hyperthyroidism patients. Following sampling, methimazole starting at 30 mg daily was given to hyperthyroidism patients, and high-dose intravenous methylprednisolone was given to ophthalmopathy patients. The libraries were constructed in a second round of multiplex PCR and then size-selected and purified. Paired-end sequencing of the libraries was performed with 100 bp reads on an Illumina HiSeq2000. Raw data were processed with SOAPnuke, discarding reads with adapters, uncalled bases, mean Phred below 15, or no exact constant-primer or identifier match. COPE v1.2.5 was used to merge high-quality paired reads, and clonotypes were defined as unique nucleotide sequences. MiTCR v1.1 was used to align clonotypes to the IMGT TRBV, TRBD and TRBJ reference segments. Only V-J combinations with frequency above 0.0001, covering about 99% of repertoires, were analysed. The TCS score was defined as the ratio of F50 (clonal expansion) to E x V (chaos), calculated using BLOSUM62-based TCRdist between CDR3 peptides within each V-J. Welch's t-statistics and random forest reduced just over 500 V-J features to roughly 13, which were used in a naive Bayes classifier (R e1071). Sample size was not statistically predetermined, and investigators were not blinded to group allocation. TCR Vbeta CDR3 sequencing of some 140 peripheral blood samples (approximately 44 ophthalmopathy, roughly 74 hyperthyroidism and roughly 17 progressor patients) is reported in the paper.

This receptor was obtained from a man between 25 and 39 years old with Graves disease. Donor details come from another sample of the same person, matched by shared clones. This specimen consisted of peripheral blood mononuclear cells (PBMCs), obtained at new diagnosis, from a patient treated with antithyroid drugs. The chain is made from TRBV7-2 and TRBJ2-1, with TRBD2 as a weak D call on 6 bases. In nucleotides, the sequence is TGTGCCAGCAGCCCCGGAGGAGGGAATGAGCAGTTCTTC. This translates into CASSPGGGNEQFF. Beyond the CDR3, the reference TRBV7-2 and TRBJ2-1 genes provide the residues; the full variable domain reads: GAGVSQSPSNKVTEKGKDVELRCDPISGHTALYWYRQSLGQGLEFLIYFQGNSAPDKSGLPSDRFSAERTGGSVSTLTIQRTQQEDSAVYLCASSPGGGNEQFFGPGTRLTVL.